The rows below give T cell receptor beta chains drawn from one sample of a study of cytomegalovirus exposure and HLA in healthy donors. Generated by immunoSEQ multiplex PCR, the TCRdb table keeps only in-frame clones and is missing some. The sample has under 150,000 clones, 70% to 80% seen once; the top ten hold more than 7%. Sequencing was performed on PBMCs. Every receptor here comes from a woman in her forties or fifties in good health and CMV-seropositive. Each CDR3 is given with its conserved first and last residue. Each record gives: V gene, D gene, J gene, clone size, CDR3 length, CDR3 DNA, CDR3 protein. D genes are given only for firm matches. Rows may omit the clone size; those that give it use once, few, many or a size class.

TRBV11-2	TRBD2	TRBJ2-7	once	17	TGTGCCAGCAGCTTAGGTCCTAGCGGGGGGCACTCCTACGAGCAGTACTTC	CASSLGPSGGHSYEQYF
TRBV5-1	NA	TRBJ1-5	few	15	TGCGCCAGCAGCTTGGAAGGTCTTCGGGATCAGCCCCAGCATTTT	CASSLEGLRDQPQHF
TRBV2	TRBD1	TRBJ2-3	few	15	TGTGCCAGCAGTGCCGGGGACAGGGCGACAGATACGCAGTATTTT	CASSAGDRATDTQYF
TRBV5-1	TRBD1	TRBJ2-7	NA	14	TGCGCCAGCAGCCTCGACAGGGGTCAATACGAGCAGTACTTC	CASSLDRGQYEQYF
TRBV7-7	NA	TRBJ2-1	NA	14	TGTGCTAGCAGCTTAGCGGCTGGCGGCAATGAGCAGTTCTTC	CASSLAAGGNEQFF
TRBV7-9	NA	TRBJ1-2	NA	12	TGTGCCAGCAGCTTAGAGACGCGGGGCTACACCTTC	CASSLETRGYTF
TRBV5-1	TRBD1	TRBJ2-7	NA	14	TGCGCCAGCAGCCCCGGACAGGGCGGCTACGAGCAGTACTTC	CASSPGQGGYEQYF
TRBV12-5	NA	TRBJ1-6	NA	15	TGTGCTAGTGGGGGCCGAAACTCCTATAATTCACCCCTCCACTTT	CASGGRNSYNSPLHF
TRBV6-1	TRBD1	TRBJ1-2	NA	15	TGTGCCAGCAGCGAAGGGACAGGGAACGTGAGGGGCTACACCTTC	CASSEGTGNVRGYTF
TRBV6-5	TRBD2	TRBJ2-3	NA	15	TGTGCCAGCAGAGCCGCGGGGGGCAACGCAGATACGCAGTATTTT	CASRAAGGNADTQYF
TRBV5-6	NA	TRBJ2-3	once	14	TGTGCCAGCAGTCAGCAGGGCTCAGCAGATACGCAGTATTTT	CASSQQGSADTQYF
TRBV5-5	TRBD2	TRBJ2-1	NA	17	TGTGCCAGCAGCTCTATCCGCGGGGGGGCCTCCTCTAATGAGCAGTTCTTC	CASSSIRGGASSNEQFF
TRBV5-5	TRBD1	TRBJ1-2	NA	15	TGTGCCAGCAGCCGAAGACAGGGGGATAACTATGGCTACACCTTC	CASSRRQGDNYGYTF
TRBV6-1	TRBD2	TRBJ2-5	NA	16	TGTGCCAGCAGTGGGACTAGCGGGGGGTACCAAGAGACCCAGTACTTC	CASSGTSGGYQETQYF
TRBV7-9	NA	TRBJ2-1	NA	15	TGTGCCAGCAGCGCCCCCCCCGAGCTCAGGGATGAGCAGTTCTTC	CASSAPPELRDEQFF
TRBV5-1	TRBD2	TRBJ2-5	NA	16	TGCGCCAGCAGCTTGGTTGAGCGGGGGCCCAAAGGGACCCAGTACTTC	CASSLVERGPKGTQYF
TRBV7-9	TRBD1	TRBJ1-1	NA	13	TGTGCCAGCAGCTTTCTAACAGGGGCCGAAGCTTTCTTT	CASSFLTGAEAFF
TRBV15	TRBD2	TRBJ2-3	NA	14	TGTGCCACCCGATCGGGGGGGGGCTGGGATACGCAGTATTTT	CATRSGGGWDTQYF
TRBV2	NA	TRBJ1-5	NA	17	TGTGCCAGAAGGGGCAGGGGTTTATCGGCCGGCAATCAGCCCCAGCATTTT	CARRGRGLSAGNQPQHF
TRBV2	TRBD2	TRBJ2-7	NA	15	TGTGCCAGCAGTGAAGAGCGGGGGGCAATCGACGAGCAGTACTTC	CASSEERGAIDEQYF
TRBV29-1	NA	TRBJ2-3	NA	14	TGCAGCGTTGAGGAGCGAGGAGGCGCAGATACGCAGTATTTT	CSVEERGGADTQYF
TRBV27	NA	TRBJ2-2	few	14	TGTGCCAGCAGCCTGTTGAGGACACGGCGGGAGCTGTTTTTT	CASSLLRTRRELFF
TRBV27	TRBD2	TRBJ2-3	NA	14	TGTGCCACCCGCCCGCGGGAGGTTCCAAATACGCAGTATTTT	CATRPREVPNTQYF
TRBV6-1	TRBD2	TRBJ2-7	NA	17	TGTGCCAGCAGTGAATGGGGGGGACTAGCGGGATCTTATGTGCAGTACTTC	CASSEWGGLAGSYVQYF
TRBV7-2	TRBD2	TRBJ2-5	NA	14	TGTGCCAGCAGCTTCGGACTAGCGGCAGAGACCCAGTACTTC	CASSFGLAAETQYF
TRBV6-4	NA	TRBJ2-3	NA	14	TGTGCCAGCAGTTACAGCTTGAGCACAGATACGCAGTATTTT	CASSYSLSTDTQYF
TRBV21-1	NA	TRBJ2-3	NA	15	TGTGCCAGCAGCAGGACAGGGGCCGTCACAGATACGCAGTATTTT	CASSRTGAVTDTQYF
TRBV29-1	TRBD1	TRBJ2-3	NA	14	TGCAGCGTTCGGACAGGTGTGGGCACAGATACGCAGTATTTT	CSVRTGVGTDTQYF
TRBV14	NA	TRBJ2-7	NA	15	TGTGCCAGCAGCCAAGCTAGGCGGGAACGGTACGAGCAGTACTTC	CASSQARRERYEQYF
TRBV4-3	TRBD1	TRBJ2-7	NA	15	TGCGCCAGCAGCCACCCGGGACAGGGTTTCTACGAGCAGTACTTC	CASSHPGQGFYEQYF
TRBV7-2	NA	TRBJ1-2	NA	15	TGTGCCAGCAGCTTAGCGCGCGGGAGAAACTATGGCTACACCTTC	CASSLARGRNYGYTF
TRBV2	NA	TRBJ1-2	NA	13	TGTGCCAGCAAGGACACGTGGAACTATGGCTACACCTTC	CASKDTWNYGYTF
TRBV6-6	NA	TRBJ2-3	NA	16	TGTGCCAGCAGTTACGCGACGGGAGTGGGCTTAGATACGCAGTATTTT	CASSYATGVGLDTQYF
TRBV18	NA	TRBJ2-1	NA	15	TGTGCCAGCTCACCCGCGCTCAACTCGAGAAATGAGCAGTTCTTC	CASSPALNSRNEQFF
TRBV5-1	NA	TRBJ2-3	NA	14	TGCGCCAGCAGCTGGGGTCAACAGGGAGATACGCAGTATTTT	CASSWGQQGDTQYF
TRBV29-1	NA	TRBJ1-1	NA	15	TGCAGCGGAACGTCGCGATCGGTATTTGACACTGAAGCTTTCTTT	CSGTSRSVFDTEAFF
TRBV7-2	TRBD1	TRBJ1-2	NA	14	TGTGCCAGCAGCAGCCGTCTTCAGGGGGGTGGCTACACCTTC	CASSSRLQGGGYTF
TRBV9	NA	TRBJ2-1	NA	13	TGTGCCAGCAGCTTGGCGGGGTACAATGAGCAGTTCTTC	CASSLAGYNEQFF
TRBV29-1	NA	TRBJ2-7	NA	12	TGCAGCGTTGAAGGCCACGGGGGCGAGCAGTACTTC	CSVEGHGGEQYF
TRBV30	TRBD2	TRBJ2-1	NA	13	TGTGCCTGGGGACTAGCGGGGGCAAAGGAGCAGTTCTTC	CAWGLAGAKEQFF
TRBV25-1	NA	TRBJ2-2	NA	15	TGTGCCAGCACTCACCGGGGGAGAGGAGCCGGGGAGCTGTTTTTT	CASTHRGRGAGELFF
TRBV28	TRBD1	TRBJ1-5	NA	16	TGTGCCAGCAGTTTATTGGCAGGGGGGAGCAATCAGCCCCAGCATTTT	CASSLLAGGSNQPQHF
TRBV9	NA	TRBJ1-2	once	14	TGTGCCAGCACCGCGACAGGAGCTAACTATGGCTACACCTTC	CASTATGANYGYTF
TRBV6-6	TRBD1	TRBJ2-7	NA	14	TGTGCCAGCAGACCGGGGACAGTTGCCTACGAGCAGTACTTC	CASRPGTVAYEQYF
TRBV30	NA	TRBJ1-2	NA	12	TGTGCCTGGAGTGGGCAGTATTATGGCTACACCTTC	CAWSGQYYGYTF
TRBV27	NA	TRBJ1-2	few	14	TGTGCCAGCAGTCCAACAGTGTTGAGTTATGGCTACACCTTC	CASSPTVLSYGYTF
TRBV12-5	TRBD1	TRBJ2-3	few	14	TGTGCTAGTGGATCGGACAGGGATGGAGATACGCAGTATTTT	CASGSDRDGDTQYF
TRBV21-1	NA	TRBJ2-2	NA	19	TGTGCCAGCAGCACAATAGCAGAGGCAGTTTGCCAGCTTCACGGGGAGCTGTTTTTT	CASSTIAEAVCQLHGELFF
TRBV5-4	NA	TRBJ2-7	NA	11	TGTGCCAGCAGCTTGGAGCCCGAGCAGTACTTC	CASSLEPEQYF
TRBV10-3	TRBD1	TRBJ1-1	NA	14	TGTGCCACCCGGACAGGGCCGTTGAACACTGAAGCTTTCTTT	CATRTGPLNTEAFF